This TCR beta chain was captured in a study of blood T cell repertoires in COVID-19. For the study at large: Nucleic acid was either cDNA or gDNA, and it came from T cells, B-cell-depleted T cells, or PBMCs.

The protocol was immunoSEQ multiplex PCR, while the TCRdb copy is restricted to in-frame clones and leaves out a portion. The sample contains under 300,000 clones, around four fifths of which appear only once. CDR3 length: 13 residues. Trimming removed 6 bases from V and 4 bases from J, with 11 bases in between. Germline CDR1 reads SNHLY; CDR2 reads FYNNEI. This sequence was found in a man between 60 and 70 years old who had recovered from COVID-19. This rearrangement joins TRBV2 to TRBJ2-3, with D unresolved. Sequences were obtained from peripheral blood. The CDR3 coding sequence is TGTGCCAGCAGCCCAGACATTCCAGATACGCAGTATTTT. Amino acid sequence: CASSPDIPDTQYF.